The 22 T cell receptor beta chains reported below all come from one sample, sequenced in a study of cytomegalovirus exposure and HLA in healthy donors. It was with 60 Vbeta and 13 Jbeta primers that the PCR ran. TCRdb's copy holds only in-frame clones and misses some; the assay was immunoSEQ multiplex PCR. This sample has roughly 300,000 clones; 80% to 90% occur once, and the top ten carry 3.5% to 4.5%. Sequencing was performed on PBMCs. The receptor set was obtained from a man in his forties in good health and CMV-seropositive.

The chain combines TRBV27 with TRBJ1-5, with D uncertain. CDR3 length: 14 amino acids. The germline V and J ends were trimmed by 2 bases and 7 bases, with 12 bases remaining between them. Germline V gene sequence: CDR1 MNHEY, CDR2 SMNVEV (reference sequence). The CDR3 DNA reads as TGTGCCAGCAGTTTAGTCGGGGTTGGGCAGCCCCAGCATTTT. This codes for CASSLVGVGQPQHF.

The gene calls are TRBV9 and TRBJ2-5; 7 nucleotides match TRBD1. Losses at the gene ends were 3 bases for V and 7 bases for J; bases not matched to a gene: 9. Germline loops: CDR1 SGDLS, CDR2 YYNGEE. The CDR3 covers 14 residues. CDR3: CASSGRQGLRTQYF. Here the CDR3 DNA reads TGTGCCAGCAGCGGCCGACAGGGTCTACGGACCCAGTACTTC.

This sequence joins TRBV7-9 and TRBJ2-7; the match to TRBD2 covers 7 bases. The CDR3 totals 17 residues. Germline V gene data show CDR1 as SEHNR and CDR2 as FQNEAQ (reference sequence). Losses at the gene ends were 5 bases for V and 0 bases for J; bases not matched to a gene: 13. CDR3 amino acids: CASSHDSASGRSYEQYF. The CDR3 DNA sequence: TGTGCCAGCAGCCACGACTCGGCTAGCGGCCGCTCCTACGAGCAGTACTTC.

The V call is TRBV27, the J call TRBJ2-7; D may be TRBD2 (5 bases). Per the germline V gene, CDR1 is MNHEY and CDR2 is SMNVEV (reference sequence). The germline V and J ends were trimmed by 5 bases and 6 bases, with 20 bases remaining between them. This CDR3 contains 15 residues. In DNA form, the CDR3 reads TGTGCCAGCAGTCAACTAGGCCTCCCCGACGGCGAGCAGTACTTC. It yields the protein CASSQLGLPDGEQYF.

The chain recombines TRBV4-2 with TRBJ1-4; no reliable D call. The CDR3 consists of 17 residues. The V end was cut by 0 bases, the J end by 1 base, with 12 bases between. Germline CDR1 is LGHNA and CDR2 is YNFKEQ. The CDR3 region is CASSQDLVRQTNEKLFF. CDR3 nucleotides: TGTGCCAGCAGCCAAGATCTCGTGCGGCAAACTAATGAAAAACTGTTTTTT.

This clone appeared a single time. The V call is TRBV28, the J call TRBJ2-7, with 7 bases matching TRBD2. Germline lookup yields CDR1 MDHEN and CDR2 SYDVKM. CDR3 length equals 15 residues. Losses at the gene ends were 6 bases for V and 0 bases for J; bases not matched to a gene: 8. The CDR3 DNA sequence: TGTGCCAGCAGCACCAGCGGGGAAAGCTCCTACGAGCAGTACTTC. It yields the protein CASSTSGESSYEQYF.

This rearrangement joins TRBV29-1 to TRBJ2-1, with a tentative D call TRBD1 (5 bases). This CDR3 contains 12 residues. The V end was cut by 4 bases, the J end by 4 bases, with 8 bases between. From germline, CDR1 is SQVTM and CDR2 ANQGSEA. CDR3 nucleotides: TGCAGCGTTGGGCCAGGGTACAATGAGCAGTTCTTC. This encodes CSVGPGYNEQFF.

V usage is TRBV2 and J usage is TRBJ1-1; the D is unclear. From germline, CDR1 is SNHLY and CDR2 FYNNEI. This CDR3 is built from 17 residues. V was pared by 0 bases and J by 4 bases, with 18 bases between. The CDR3 DNA is TGTGCCAGCAGTGAAGCGCTAGGCGGGTGGGCAGGCACTGAAGCTTTCTTT. This encodes CASSEALGGWAGTEAFF.

The V call is TRBV4-2, the J call TRBJ2-1; 11 bases agree with TRBD2. Germline loops: CDR1 LGHNA, CDR2 YNFKEQ. This CDR3 region has 17 residues. The J segment lost 2 bases and the V segment lost 3 bases, leaving 6 bases of the junction unmatched. CDR3 in amino acids: CASSQAIAGGPYNEQFF. DNA for the CDR3: TGTGCCAGCAGCCAGGCCATAGCGGGAGGGCCCTACAATGAGCAGTTCTTC.

The chain recombines TRBV28 with TRBJ1-2; the match to TRBD1 covers 9 bases. The V and J ends lost 5 bases and 8 bases, in that order; junction bases with no gene match: 21. Germline V CDR1 and CDR2: MDHEN, SYDVKM. The CDR3 runs 18 residues. The chain's CDR3 is CASSGSPRSGTGTNGYTF. For the CDR3, the DNA is TGTGCCAGCAGTGGATCGCCTCGCTCCGGGACAGGGACTAACGGCTACACCTTC.

The chain links TRBV5-1 to TRBJ2-5; D is unresolved. This CDR3 has 10 amino acids. Trimming pared 8 bases from V and 5 bases from J, leaving 7 bases between. Germline loops: CDR1 SGHRS, CDR2 YFSETQ. In DNA form, the CDR3 reads TGCGCCAGTCGCGGCGAGACCCAGTACTTC. Translated: CASRGETQYF.

The chain carries TRBV7-9 and TRBJ2-5; TRBD2 matches 9 bases. Germline V gene lookup returns CDR1 SEHNR and CDR2 FQNEAQ (reference sequence). This CDR3 region has 14 residues. V lost 1 base to trimming and J lost 5 bases; unmatched junction nucleotides: 2. As DNA, the CDR3 is TGTGCCAGCAGCTTAGTAGCGGGAGTGGAGACCCAGTACTTC. Amino acids: CASSLVAGVETQYF. The variable domain in full, completed from reference TRBV7-9 and TRBJ2-5, reads DTGVSQNPRHKITKRGQNVTFRCDPISEHNRLYWYRQTLGQGPEFLTYFQNEAQLEKSRLLSDRFSAERPKGSFSTLEIQRTEQGDSAMYLCASSLVAGVETQYFGPGTRLLVL.

The chain couples TRBV27 to TRBJ2-7; 11 positions agree with TRBD2. Losses at the gene ends were 5 bases for V and 4 bases for J; bases not matched to a gene: 7. From germline, CDR1 is MNHEY and CDR2 SMNVEV (reference sequence). This CDR3 is built from 15 residues. The DNA for the CDR3 is TGTGCCAGCAGTCTGCTAGCGGGAGGAATTTACGAGCAGTACTTC. As protein: CASSLLAGGIYEQYF.

The chain is built from TRBV13 and TRBJ2-7, with 8 bases matching TRBD2. Germline V CDR1 and CDR2: PRHDT, FYEKMQ (reference sequence). The CDR3 loop spans 14 amino acids. J lost 4 bases, V lost 1 base, and 3 bases had no gene match. In DNA, the CDR3 is TGTGCCAGCAGCTTAGACGGGAGGGGGTACGAGCAGTACTTC. Translated, it gives CASSLDGRGYEQYF. The full variable domain, completed using reference TRBV13 and TRBJ2-7, is AAGVIQSPRHLIKEKRETATLKCYPIPRHDTVYWYQQGPGQDPQFLISFYEKMQSDKGSIPDRFSAQQFSDYHSELNMSSLELGDSALYFCASSLDGRGYEQYFGPGTRLTVT.

This sequence joins TRBV2 and TRBJ1-5; weak D call: TRBD1 (6 bases). The CDR3 sequence is 14 residues long. V was shortened by 4 bases and J by 5 bases, with 12 bases between the two germline ends. Looked up from germline, CDR1 is SNHLY and CDR2 is FYNNEI. Here the CDR3 DNA reads TGTGCCAGCAGTGGGGACATCGGGTATCAGCCCCAGCATTTT. Protein sequence: CASSGDIGYQPQHF.

This sequence joins TRBV27 and TRBJ2-1; possibly TRBD1 for D (6 bases). CDR1 MNHEY and CDR2 SMNVEV come from the germline V gene (reference sequence). The CDR3 has 14 amino acids. Trimming pared 7 bases from V and 0 bases from J, leaving 10 bases between. The CDR3 DNA is TGTGCCAGCAACCAAGGGGGCTCCTACAATGAGCAGTTCTTC. As protein: CASNQGGSYNEQFF.

This sequence joins TRBV5-1 and TRBJ2-3; 9 bases match TRBD2. The V segment lost 4 bases and the J segment 2 bases; nucleotides outside the gene matches: 5. There are 15 residues in the CDR3. Germline CDR1 and CDR2: SGHRS and YFSETQ. CDR3 coding DNA: TGCGCCAGCAGCACCGGACTAGCGAACACAGATACGCAGTATTTT. It is translated as CASSTGLANTDTQYF.

V and J are TRBV30 and TRBJ1-5, with 7 bases fitting TRBD1. The CDR3 contains 15 residues. V gave up 0 bases and J gave up 3 bases; unmatched junction bases: 5. Germline V gives CDR1 GTSNPN, CDR2 SVGIG (reference sequence). CDR3 protein: CAWSVRQGVNQPQHF. CDR3 nucleotide sequence: TGTGCCTGGAGTGTACGGCAGGGGGTCAATCAGCCCCAGCATTTT.

This sequence joins TRBV7-3 and TRBJ2-1; 10 bases are a match to TRBD2. This CDR3 is 16 amino acids long. Trimming at V came to 5 bases and at J to 4 bases, leaving 8 bases not matched to a gene. Germline CDR1 SGHTA, CDR2 FQGTGA. The CDR3 here is CASSQRGTSAYNEQFF. CDR3 in DNA: TGTGCCAGCAGCCAAAGAGGGACTAGCGCTTACAATGAGCAGTTCTTC.

This rearrangement joins TRBV28 to TRBJ2-1; 10 bases line up with TRBD1. The CDR3 covers 15 residues. The V gene's germline CDR1 is MDHEN and CDR2 SYDVKM. The V and J ends lost 5 bases and 5 bases, in that order; junction bases with no gene match: 6. CDR3 sequence reads: CASSLTGGRNNEQFF. The CDR3 DNA is TGTGCCAGCAGTCTGACAGGGGGCCGGAACAATGAGCAGTTCTTC.

This clone was found a few times. The V and J genes are TRBV2 and TRBJ1-3; D is unresolved. Germline loops: CDR1 SNHLY, CDR2 FYNNEI. The CDR3 extends over 13 amino acids. The ends were cut back, 5 bases at V and 0 bases at J, with 5 bases in the middle. The CDR3 protein is CASSPNSGNTIYF. The CDR3 DNA follows: TGTGCCAGCAGTCCCAACTCTGGAAACACCATATATTTT. Drawing the rest from reference TRBV2 and TRBJ1-3, the complete variable domain is EPEVTQTPSHQVTQMGQEVILRCVPISNHLYFYWYRQILGQKVEFLVSFYNNEISEKSEIFDDQFSVERPDGSNFTLKIRSTKLEDSAMYFCASSPNSGNTIYFGEGSWLTVV.

The rearrangement joins TRBV27 to TRBJ1-2; D uncertain. This CDR3 region has 13 residues. Deletions cut 4 bases from V and 4 bases from J, with 10 bases between. Germline V gene lookup returns CDR1 MNHEY and CDR2 SMNVEV (reference sequence). CDR3 in DNA: TGTGCCAGCAGTTCTCGGGTTTTCTATGGCTACACCTTC. Protein: CASSSRVFYGYTF.